Following are 21 T cell receptor beta chains from one sample sequenced in a study of identical twins. TCRdb analysed the 5' RACE reads with MiXCR anew, one entry per CDR3 protein. The table lists approximately 530,000 distinct CDR3 sequences, 20% to 25% of them singletons. The sample was also reused in another study, on yellow fever vaccine responses in identical twins.

Input material: CD4+ T cells sorted from blood. The receptors stem from a woman younger than 30 in good health.

The genes are TRBV12-3 or TRBV12-4 and TRBJ2-5, with a weak D call TRBD1 (6 bases). The CDR3 has 14 amino acids. V was clipped by 7 bases and J by 4 bases, with 16 bases between them. The CDR3: CASTTSGVRETQYF. DNA of the CDR3: TGTGCCAGCACCACATCAGGGGTACGAGAGACCCAGTACTTC.

The J gene is TRBJ2-1, the V gene TRBV20-1; a weak D match, TRBD2 (6 bases). The CDR3 consists of 17 residues. Germline lookup yields CDR1 DFQATT and CDR2 SNEGSKA (reference sequence). V was clipped by 3 bases and J by 3 bases, with 21 bases between them. The CDR3 DNA is TGCAGTGCTAGTTACGGCGGGGTCCAGGGAAACTACAATGAGCAGTTCTTC. Its translation: CSASYGGVQGNYNEQFF.

Only a few counts were recorded for this clonotype. V usage is TRBV29-1 and J usage is TRBJ2-1; unclear D gene. Germline assignment: CDR1 SQVTM and CDR2 ANQGSEA. This CDR3 is built from 12 residues. V was clipped by 3 bases and J by 7 bases, with 10 bases between them. Written as DNA, the CDR3 is TGCAGCGTTGAGTCCAGCCCTAATGAGCAGTTCTTC. This sequence encodes CSVESSPNEQFF.

This clonotype was found a few times. The rearrangement links TRBV5-1 to TRBJ2-2, with 7 bases identical to TRBD1. Germline assignment: CDR1 SGHRS and CDR2 YFSETQ. With V trimmed by 0 bases and J by 3 bases, 5 bases remained unmatched. The CDR3 length is 16 residues. Here the CDR3 reads CASSLAAGQDTGELFF. CDR3 bases: TGCGCCAGCAGCTTGGCCGCCGGACAGGACACCGGGGAGCTGTTTTTT.

The genes are TRBV2 and TRBJ2-7; the D is unclear. CDR3 length: 13 amino acids. Germline V gene data show CDR1 as SNHLY and CDR2 as FYNNEI. The V and J ends lost 3 bases and 3 bases respectively, with 9 bases between them. CDR3 in DNA: TGTGCCAGCAGTGACGCCACAAACTACGAGCAGTACTTC. Translating it yields CASSDATNYEQYF.

This clonotype turned up a few times. The rearrangement joins TRBV28 to TRBJ2-5, with a tentative D call TRBD1 (5 bases). V was clipped by 2 bases and J by 3 bases, with 10 bases between them. The germline V gene has CDR1 MDHEN and CDR2 SYDVKM. The CDR3 contains 14 residues. CDR3 residues: CASSLGLTEETQYF. CDR3 coding DNA: TGTGCCAGCAGTTTAGGCCTGACAGAAGAGACCCAGTACTTC.

The chain links TRBV20-1 to TRBJ2-1, with D tentatively TRBD2 (7 bases). This CDR3 spans 16 amino acids. V was shortened by 5 bases and J by 3 bases, with 20 bases between the two germline ends. From germline, CDR1 is DFQATT and CDR2 SNEGSKA (reference sequence). DNA of the CDR3: TGCAGTGCTCCAAGAGGTGGGGGGGCTGTCTACAATGAGCAGTTCTTC. Translating it yields CSAPRGGGAVYNEQFF.

The sample holds a few counts of this clonotype. The genes are TRBV25-1 and TRBJ2-1; 8 bases are a match to TRBD2. Germline V gene lookup returns CDR1 MGHDK and CDR2 SYGVNS. The CDR3 sequence is 14 residues long. Trimming took 2 bases from V and 9 from J; bases not matched to a gene: 6. The CDR3 region has the DNA TGTGCCAGCAGTGAAGGGGGGACTAGAGGTGAGCAGTTCTTC. The encoded protein is CASSEGGTRGEQFF.

This clonotype turned up a few times. This chain joins TRBV7-9 and TRBJ2-1; tentative D call: TRBD1 (6 bases). The CDR3 extends over 14 amino acids. Trimming shortened V by 4 bases and J by 3 bases, and 10 bases separated the two germline ends. CDR1 and CDR2 from the germline V gene are SEHNR and FQNEAQ (reference sequence). CDR3 loop: CASSSPGDYNEQFF. The CDR3 nucleotides are TGTGCCAGCAGCTCCCCAGGGGACTACAATGAGCAGTTCTTC.

The sample holds a few counts of this clonotype. V gene TRBV20-1 combines with J gene TRBJ2-1; 10 nucleotides line up with TRBD1. Germline V gene data show CDR1 as DFQATT and CDR2 as SNEGSKA (reference sequence). V dropped 6 bases and J dropped 6; count of bases not matched to a gene: 8. This CDR3 contains 14 residues. The DNA for the CDR3 is TGCAGTGCACCTCCGGGACAGGGGCTCAATGAGCAGTTCTTC. This sequence encodes CSAPPGQGLNEQFF.

J is TRBJ1-5 and V is TRBV28; D might be TRBD1 (6 bases). There are 14 residues in the CDR3. Trimming took 0 bases from V and 5 from J, leaving 8 bases between them. Germline CDR1 is MDHEN and CDR2 is SYDVKM. CDR3 amino acids: CASSLWAGDQPQHF. The CDR3 DNA follows: TGTGCCAGCAGTTTATGGGCAGGGGATCAGCCCCAGCATTTT.

This clonotype was seen at least ten times. The DNA of the CDR3 is TGTGCCAGCCAGTTGGGGGGTGCCAATGAGCAGTTCTTC. Its translation is CASQLGGANEQFF. The V and J genes are TRBV12-3 or TRBV12-4 and TRBJ2-1, with D tentatively TRBD2 (6 bases). Trimming took 8 bases from V and 6 from J, leaving 14 bases between them. The CDR3 has 13 amino acids.

This clonotype came up a few times. This chain links TRBV7-9 with TRBJ2-7; perhaps TRBD1 as D (5 bases). There are 15 residues in the CDR3. V dropped 4 bases and J dropped 5 bases, with 18 bases sitting between them. CDR1 and CDR2 (germline): SEHNR, FQNEAQ (reference sequence). The CDR3 loop reads CASSSQGAGIHEQYV. The CDR3 DNA sequence: TGTGCCAGCAGCTCGCAGGGCGCAGGTATCCACGAGCAGTACGTC.

The chain is built from TRBV5-1 and TRBJ2-5; the match to TRBD1 covers 7 bases. CDR1 SGHRS and CDR2 YFSETQ come from the germline V gene. The CDR3 consists of 15 residues. The trim removed 2 bases at V and 4 bases at J, leaving 8 bases unmatched. The CDR3, as DNA: TGCGCCAGCAGCTTACGACAGGGACCCAGAGAGACCCAGTACTTC. Protein product: CASSLRQGPRETQYF.

J is TRBJ2-1 and V is TRBV20-1, with unresolved D. Trimming took off 0 bases at V and 0 bases at J, with 12 bases between the two ends. CDR3 length equals 16 residues. Per germline, CDR1 DFQATT and CDR2 SNEGSKA (reference sequence). The CDR3 loop reads CSARDVLSNSYNEQFF. The DNA for the CDR3 is TGCAGTGCTAGAGATGTCCTCTCGAACTCCTACAATGAGCAGTTCTTC.

This chain connects TRBV28 to TRBJ2-1; 7 positions match TRBD1. The CDR3 has 14 amino acids. Germline assignment: CDR1 MDHEN and CDR2 SYDVKM. The V gene end was trimmed by 6 bases and the J gene end by 7 bases; junction bases not matched to a gene: 9. Written as DNA, the CDR3 is TGTGCCAGCAGGGATTCAGGGGGTCGGAATGAGCAGTTCTTC. Its translation: CASRDSGGRNEQFF.

The genes are TRBV12-3 or TRBV12-4 and TRBJ2-3; TRBD2 agrees at 8 bases. Unmatched junction bases numbered 7, after V lost 5 bases and J lost 0 bases. The CDR3 has 16 residues. This CDR3 is CASSLGRGYSTDTQYF. CDR3 coding DNA: TGTGCCAGCAGTCTCGGGAGGGGATATAGCACAGATACGCAGTATTTT.

Only a few counts were recorded for this clonotype. The genes are TRBV6-5 and TRBJ2-3; D possibly corresponds to TRBD2 (6 bases). The CDR3 sequence is 14 residues long. Trimming took 0 bases from V and 5 from J, leaving 9 bases between them. CDR1 is MNHEY and CDR2 is SVGAGI in the germline V gene. CDR3 sequence reads: CASSYSLEGDTQYF. The CDR3 region has the DNA TGTGCCAGCAGTTACTCTTTGGAGGGAGATACGCAGTATTTT.

This clonotype turned up a few times. The rearrangement joins TRBV15 to TRBJ2-7; 9 nucleotides agree with TRBD2. Unmatched junction bases numbered 15, after V lost 0 bases and J lost 3 bases. CDR1 is LNHNV and CDR2 is YYDKDF in the germline V gene (reference sequence). This CDR3 is built from 19 residues. The CDR3: CATSREGLLSSGSLYEQYF. CDR3 DNA: TGTGCCACCAGCAGAGAGGGCCTTCTGAGTAGCGGGAGCCTCTACGAGCAGTACTTC.

The chain joins TRBV3-1 to TRBJ2-1, with D maybe TRBD2 (7 bases). CDR3 size: 13 residues. Germline V CDR1 and CDR2: LGHDT, YNNKEL (reference sequence). The V and J ends lost 7 bases and 10 bases respectively, with 17 bases between them. The CDR3 bases are TGTGCCAGCACCCTTGTGGGGGGGGCAGAGCAGTTCTTC. It translates to CASTLVGGAEQFF.

V and J are TRBV20-1 and TRBJ2-1; D gene ambiguous. From germline, CDR1 is DFQATT and CDR2 SNEGSKA (reference sequence). This CDR3 is built from 12 residues. V shed 3 bases and J shed 7 bases, with 10 bases lying between them. DNA of the CDR3: TGCAGTGCTAGCTCCAGGCAGAATGAGCAGTTCTTC. The encoded protein is CSASSRQNEQFF.